These 18 T cell receptor beta chains share one sample of origin, sequenced in a study of blood T cell repertoires in COVID-19. Repertoires were generated with immunoSEQ multiplex PCR, while TCRdb's copy carries only in-frame clones and drops some. This sample has over 70,000 clones, with more than 80% found just once. The sequenced sample was peripheral blood. The source of these receptors is a woman older than 75 with acute or convalescent COVID-19.

The CDR3 protein is CASSLDLQGSYGYTF. As DNA, the CDR3 is TGCGCCAGCAGCTTGGACCTACAGGGATCATATGGCTACACCTTC. The gene calls are TRBV5-1 and TRBJ1-2, with a tentative D call TRBD1 (6 bases). CDR3 length: 15 residues. Germline V CDR1 and CDR2: SGHRS, YFSETQ. With 0 bases removed from V and 5 bases from J, the gap between germline ends came to 14 bases.

As DNA, the CDR3 is TGTGCCAGCAGTTACCTCGGGAGCCGGGGCGAAAAACTGTTTTTT. It is translated as CASSYLGSRGEKLFF. The chain recombines TRBV6-2 or TRBV6-3 with TRBJ1-4; weak D call: TRBD1 (5 bases). V was pared by 2 bases and J by 8 bases, with 15 bases between. Germline loops: CDR1 MNHEY, CDR2 SVGEGT. This CDR3 has 15 amino acids.

This sequence joins TRBV10-2 and TRBJ2-2, with a possible D match to TRBD1 (6 bases). The length of the CDR3 is 15 residues. The germline V gene has CDR1 WSHSY and CDR2 SAAADI. V lost 7 bases, J lost 6 bases, and 18 bases lay in between. The chain's CDR3 is CASTPGRGTPGELFF. The CDR3 DNA reads as TGCGCCAGCACCCCGGGAAGGGGGACCCCCGGGGAGCTGTTTTTT.

CDR3 nucleotides: TGTGCCTGGAGGAAGACAGGCCCGGGTGAAAAACTGTTTTTT. Residues: CAWRKTGPGEKLFF. The gene calls are TRBV30 and TRBJ1-4; a weak D match, TRBD1 (6 bases). The CDR3 spans 14 residues. Germline loops: CDR1 GTSNPN, CDR2 SVGIG (reference sequence). V lost 3 bases and J 7 bases, leaving 15 bases between the germline ends.

The genes are TRBV9 and TRBJ2-7; D might be TRBD1 (6 bases). The CDR3 totals 13 residues. Trimming stripped 2 bases from V and 1 base from J, with 7 bases between. The V gene's germline CDR1 is SGDLS and CDR2 YYNGEE. CDR3 sequence reads: CASSVDRSYEQYF. CDR3 nucleotide sequence: TGTGCCAGCAGCGTGGACAGATCCTACGAGCAGTACTTC.

In DNA form, the CDR3 reads TGCGCCAGCAGCCAAGTCTCCCGGGGGTTCGCCGGGGAGCTGTTTTTT. Translating it yields CASSQVSRGFAGELFF. This chain connects TRBV4-1 to TRBJ2-2; TRBD2 might be the D (6 bases). Germline CDR1 MGHRA, CDR2 YSYEKL. This CDR3 comprises 16 residues. The V gene lost 1 base and the J gene lost 6 bases, with 15 bases spanning the gap.

This clone showed up just a few times. The J gene is TRBJ1-4, the V gene TRBV27; a possible D gene is TRBD1 (6 bases). Germline CDR1 MNHEY, CDR2 SMNVEV (reference sequence). V was trimmed by 3 bases and J by 10 bases, leaving 9 bases between them. This CDR3 region has 12 residues. CDR3 sequence reads: CASSFQGGKLFF. CDR3 in DNA: TGTGCCAGCAGTTTCCAAGGGGGAAAACTGTTTTTT.

V usage is TRBV15 and J usage is TRBJ2-5; D perhaps matches TRBD2 (6 bases). Germline CDR1 LNHNV, CDR2 YYDKDF (reference sequence). Deletions cut 0 bases from V and 5 bases from J, with 16 bases between. The length of the CDR3 is 16 residues. CDR3 loop: CATSRERRGGGETQYF. CDR3 sequence (DNA): TGTGCCACCAGCAGAGAGCGGAGGGGAGGAGGGGAGACCCAGTACTTC.

This clone came up a few times. The rearrangement uses TRBV6-5 and TRBJ2-7; the D is unclear. The CDR3 runs to 12 residues. V was trimmed by 7 bases and J by 0 bases, leaving 7 bases between them. Germline V gene lookup returns CDR1 MNHEY and CDR2 SVGAGI. The CDR3 region is CASTRFSYEQYF. The CDR3 DNA is TGTGCCAGCACCAGGTTCTCCTACGAGCAGTACTTC.

J is TRBJ2-2 and V is TRBV5-6, with 7 bases that match TRBD1. CDR1 is SGHDT, CDR2 YYEEEE, per germline. The CDR3 runs to 14 residues. J lost 4 bases, V lost 5 bases, and 5 bases had no gene match. The CDR3 reads CASSSDRATGELFF. The CDR3 region has the DNA TGTGCCAGCAGTTCCGACAGGGCCACCGGGGAGCTGTTTTTT.

The V gene is TRBV9, the J gene TRBJ2-7; 9 bases are a match to TRBD2. The germline CDR1 and CDR2 sequences are SGDLS and YYNGEE. Losses at the gene ends were 4 bases for V and 3 bases for J; bases not matched to a gene: 8. The CDR3 sequence is 15 residues long. The DNA of the CDR3 is TGTGCCAGCAGCAGGGGGACTAGCCTTCTCTACGAGCAGTACTTC. Translating gives CASSRGTSLLYEQYF.

This chain links TRBV30 with TRBJ1-2; TRBD1 agrees at 8 bases. Germline V lookup: CDR1 GTSNPN, CDR2 SVGIG (reference sequence). The trim removed 1 base at V and 8 bases at J, leaving 12 bases unmatched. CDR3 length: 15 amino acids. CDR3 sequence: CAWSGPKAGGRGYTF. The CDR3 region has the DNA TGTGCCTGGAGTGGCCCGAAGGCAGGGGGCCGCGGCTACACCTTC. The whole variable domain, remainder taken from reference TRBV30 and TRBJ1-2, is SQTIHQWPATLVQPVGSPLSLECTVEGTSNPNLYWYRQAAGRGLQLLFYSVGIGQISSEVPQNLSASRPQDRQFILSSKKLLLSDSGFYLCAWSGPKAGGRGYTFGSGTRLTVV.

The table lists this clone with a count of one. This chain joins TRBV7-6 and TRBJ2-3; tentative D call: TRBD2 (5 bases). This CDR3 has 16 residues. Germline loops: CDR1 SGHVS, CDR2 FNYEAQ. Deletions cut 1 base from V and 1 base from J, with 12 bases between. The CDR3 coding sequence is TGTGCCAGCAGCTTAGTGGCCGGGATCGGCACAGATACGCAGTATTTT. As protein: CASSLVAGIGTDTQYF.

The chain links TRBV6-5 to TRBJ1-1; D perhaps matches TRBD1 (5 bases). The CDR3 extends over 14 amino acids. Germline V gene sequence: CDR1 MNHEY, CDR2 SVGAGI. V dropped 7 bases and J dropped 4 bases, with 16 bases sitting between them. In DNA form, the CDR3 reads TGTGCCAGCACCCTGCGGGGCTCCTTCACTGAAGCTTTCTTT. Protein sequence: CASTLRGSFTEAFF.

The chain has TRBV7-9 and TRBJ2-5; 8 bases are shared with TRBD1. The germline V gene encodes CDR1 SEHNR and CDR2 FQNEAQ (reference sequence). This CDR3 region has 16 residues. V dropped 4 bases and J dropped 2; count of bases not matched to a gene: 9. CDR3 coding DNA: TGTGCCAGCAGCTCGCGACAGGGGAATCGTCAAGAGACCCAGTACTTC. Protein product: CASSSRQGNRQETQYF.

The chain recombines TRBV9 with TRBJ1-1, with 10 bases fitting TRBD1. CDR3 length: 15 residues. The germline CDR1 and CDR2 sequences are SGDLS and YYNGEE. V was clipped by 3 bases and J by 5 bases; unmatched bases: 7. The CDR3 DNA is TGTGCCAGCAGCGGAAGACAGGGGGCGCAGACTGAAGCTTTCTTT. Translating gives CASSGRQGAQTEAFF.

This chain joins TRBV3-1 (or the pseudogene TRBV3-2) and TRBJ2-7; tentatively, D is TRBD2 (5 bases). Trimming took off 4 bases at V and 3 bases at J, with 13 bases between the two ends. The V gene's germline CDR1 is LGHDT and CDR2 YNNKEL (reference sequence). CDR3 length: 14 residues. The DNA for the CDR3 is TGTGCCAGCAGCCTACTCGACCGGGGCTACGAGCAGTACTTC. Its protein is CASSLLDRGYEQYF.

In this sample, this clone turned up once. This chain connects TRBV19 to TRBJ2-3; 9 nucleotides agree with TRBD2. The V segment lost 3 bases and the J segment 4 bases; nucleotides outside the gene matches: 5. CDR1 LNHDA and CDR2 SQIVND come from the germline V gene (reference sequence). This CDR3 is built from 15 residues. The CDR3 sequence: CASSIAAGGSDTQYF. The CDR3 region has the DNA TGTGCCAGTAGTATCGCGGCGGGAGGGTCAGATACGCAGTATTTT.